The TCR beta chain under discussion was sequenced for a study of T cells expressing NK-cell markers. Study background: Researchers got TCR beta repertoires out of sorted CD3+CD56+NKG2C+, CD3+CD56+NKG2C- and CD3+CD56-NKG2C+ T cells.

In regard to this clonotype: Its antigen remains unknown.

The TCR beta cDNA came from 5'RACE template switching with UMIs. After re-calling the 5' RACE reads, TCRdb lists one entry per CDR3 protein, DNA absent. Recorded here are 300,000 to 500,000 distinct CDR3 sequences; the top ten clones represent around 10%. Whole-study findings and limits: Each of six donors carried dominant NKG2C+ clonotypes accounting for about 1.0-8% of CD8+ T cells. These clonotypes also led the CD3+CD56-NKG2C+ fraction in a few donors.

The receptor comes from a woman in her forties or fifties in good health. The specimen was blood T cells: a sorted CD56 or NKG2C T cell subset, CD4+ or CD8+ T cells, or bulk PBMC T cells (not recorded which).

CDR3 protein: CASSLFSPGISTLNEQFF. J is TRBJ2-1 and V is TRBV7-9; the TRBD1 assignment by TCRdb is unverifiable without DNA. Germline V gene data show CDR1 as SEHNR and CDR2 as FQNEAQ (reference sequence). CDR3 length: 18 amino acids. Drawing the rest from reference TRBV7-9 and TRBJ2-1, the complete variable domain is DTGVSQNPRHKITKRGQNVTFRCDPISEHNRLYWYRQTLGQGPEFLTYFQNEAQLEKSRLLSDRFSAERPKGSFSTLEIQRTEQGDSAMYLCASSLFSPGISTLNEQFFGPGTRLTVL.